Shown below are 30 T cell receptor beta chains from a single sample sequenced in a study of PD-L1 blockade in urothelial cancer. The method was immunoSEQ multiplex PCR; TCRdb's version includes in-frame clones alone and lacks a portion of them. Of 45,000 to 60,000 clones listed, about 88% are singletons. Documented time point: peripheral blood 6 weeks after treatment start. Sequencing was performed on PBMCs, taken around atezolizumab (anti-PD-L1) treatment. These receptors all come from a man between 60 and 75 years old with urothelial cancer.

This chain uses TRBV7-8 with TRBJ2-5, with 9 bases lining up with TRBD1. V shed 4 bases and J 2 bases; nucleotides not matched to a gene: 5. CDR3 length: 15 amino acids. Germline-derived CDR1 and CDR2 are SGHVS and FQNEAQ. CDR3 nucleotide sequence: TGTGCCAGCAGCTCGGGACAGGGATCGCAAGAGACCCAGTACTTC. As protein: CASSSGQGSQETQYF.

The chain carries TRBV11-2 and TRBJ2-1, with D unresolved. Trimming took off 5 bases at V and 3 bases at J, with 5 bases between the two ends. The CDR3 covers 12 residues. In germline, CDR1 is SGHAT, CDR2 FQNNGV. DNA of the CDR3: TGTGCCAGCAGCCCTCGCTACAATGAGCAGTTCTTC. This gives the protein CASSPRYNEQFF.

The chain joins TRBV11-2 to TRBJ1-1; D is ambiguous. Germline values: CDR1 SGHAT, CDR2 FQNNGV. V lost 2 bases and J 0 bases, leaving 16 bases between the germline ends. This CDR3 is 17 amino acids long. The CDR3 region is CASSLIGLQLLNTEAFF. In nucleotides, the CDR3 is TGTGCCAGCAGCTTAATAGGACTCCAGCTGTTGAACACTGAAGCTTTCTTT.

The CDR3 bases are TGTGCCAGCAGTTACTCGAGCGTTGGCAATCAGCCCCAGCATTTT. Encoded protein: CASSYSSVGNQPQHF. The gene calls are TRBV6-5 and TRBJ1-5; D gene ambiguous. The CDR3 loop spans 15 amino acids. Germline values: CDR1 MNHEY, CDR2 SVGAGI. Deletions cut 0 bases from V and 2 bases from J, with 8 bases between.

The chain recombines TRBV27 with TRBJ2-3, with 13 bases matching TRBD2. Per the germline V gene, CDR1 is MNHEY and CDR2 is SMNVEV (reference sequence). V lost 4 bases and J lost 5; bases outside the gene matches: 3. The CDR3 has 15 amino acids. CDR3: CASSWGLAGLDTQYF. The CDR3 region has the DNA TGTGCCAGCAGTTGGGGACTAGCGGGGTTAGATACGCAGTATTTT.

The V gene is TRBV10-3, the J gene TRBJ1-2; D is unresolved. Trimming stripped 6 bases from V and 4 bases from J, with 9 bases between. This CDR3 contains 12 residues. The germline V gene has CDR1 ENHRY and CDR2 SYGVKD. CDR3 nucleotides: TGTGCCATCAGCCCGTTTAGCTATGGCTACACCTTC. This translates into CAISPFSYGYTF.

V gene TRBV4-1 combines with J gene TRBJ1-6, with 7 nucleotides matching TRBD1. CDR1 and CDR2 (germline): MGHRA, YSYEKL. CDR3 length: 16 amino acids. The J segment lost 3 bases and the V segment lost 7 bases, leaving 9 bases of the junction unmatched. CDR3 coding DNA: TGCGCCAGCACCCCAGAGGGGACAGTCTATAATTCACCCCTCCACTTT. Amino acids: CASTPEGTVYNSPLHF.

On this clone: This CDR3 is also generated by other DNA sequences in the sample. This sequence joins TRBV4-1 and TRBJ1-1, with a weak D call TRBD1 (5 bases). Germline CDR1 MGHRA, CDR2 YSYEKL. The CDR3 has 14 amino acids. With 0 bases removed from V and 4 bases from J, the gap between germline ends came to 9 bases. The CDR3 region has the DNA TGCGCCAGCAGCCAAGAGGGGCGGGGCACTGAAGCTTTCTTT. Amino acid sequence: CASSQEGRGTEAFF.

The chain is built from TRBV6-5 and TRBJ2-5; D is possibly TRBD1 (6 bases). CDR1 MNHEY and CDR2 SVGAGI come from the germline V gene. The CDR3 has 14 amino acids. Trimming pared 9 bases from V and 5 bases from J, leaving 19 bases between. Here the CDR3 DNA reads TGTGCCAGTCATACACCAGGGGAAGTGGAGACCCAGTACTTC. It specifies CASHTPGEVETQYF.

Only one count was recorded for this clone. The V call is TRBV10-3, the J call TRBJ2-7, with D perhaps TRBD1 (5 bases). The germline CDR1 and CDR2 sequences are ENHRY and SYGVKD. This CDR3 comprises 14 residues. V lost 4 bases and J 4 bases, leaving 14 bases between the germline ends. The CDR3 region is CAISGVQGMYEQYF. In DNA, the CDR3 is TGTGCCATCAGTGGGGTCCAGGGTATGTACGAGCAGTACTTC.

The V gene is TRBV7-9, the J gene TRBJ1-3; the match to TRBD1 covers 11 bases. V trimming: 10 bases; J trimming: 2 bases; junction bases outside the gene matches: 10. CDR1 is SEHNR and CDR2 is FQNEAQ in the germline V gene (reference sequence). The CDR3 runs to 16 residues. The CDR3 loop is CATGFSDRGPGNTIYF. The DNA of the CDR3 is TGTGCCACCGGATTTTCGGACAGGGGGCCTGGAAACACCATATATTTT.

For the CDR3, the DNA is TGTGCCACCCTGGGACGGGGGGTAGTCCTGACTTTC. Translated, it gives CATLGRGVVLTF. The chain employs TRBV19 and TRBJ2-6; 7 bases line up with TRBD2. V was pared by 10 bases and J by 13 bases, with 10 bases of the junction left unmatched. The CDR3 consists of 12 residues. Germline CDR1 LNHDA, CDR2 SQIVND (reference sequence).

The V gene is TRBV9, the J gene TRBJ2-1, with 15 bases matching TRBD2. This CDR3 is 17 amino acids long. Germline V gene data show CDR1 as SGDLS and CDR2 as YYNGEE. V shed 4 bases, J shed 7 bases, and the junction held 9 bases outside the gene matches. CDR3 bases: TGTGCCAGCAGCCCCCGGACTAGCGGGGGGGCCTTGAATGAGCAGTTCTTC. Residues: CASSPRTSGGALNEQFF.

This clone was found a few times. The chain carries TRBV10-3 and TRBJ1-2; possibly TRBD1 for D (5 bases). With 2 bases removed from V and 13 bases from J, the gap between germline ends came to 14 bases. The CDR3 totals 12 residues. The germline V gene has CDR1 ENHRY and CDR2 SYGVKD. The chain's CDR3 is CAISEGAQTGTF. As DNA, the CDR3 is TGTGCCATCAGTGAGGGAGCCCAAACAGGCACCTTC.

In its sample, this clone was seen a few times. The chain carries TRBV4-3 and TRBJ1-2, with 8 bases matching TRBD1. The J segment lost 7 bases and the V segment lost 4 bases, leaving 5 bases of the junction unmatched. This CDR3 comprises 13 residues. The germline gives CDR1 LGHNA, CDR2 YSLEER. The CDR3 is CASSPDRGRGYTF. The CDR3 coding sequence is TGCGCCAGCAGCCCTGACAGGGGCCGTGGCTACACCTTC.

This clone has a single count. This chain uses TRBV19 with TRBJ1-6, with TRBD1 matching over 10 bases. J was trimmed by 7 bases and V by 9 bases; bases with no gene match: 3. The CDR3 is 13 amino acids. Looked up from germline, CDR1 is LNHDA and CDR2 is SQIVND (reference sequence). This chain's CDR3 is CASSDRGNSPLHF. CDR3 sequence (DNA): TGTGCCAGCTCGGACAGGGGGAATTCACCCCTCCACTTT.

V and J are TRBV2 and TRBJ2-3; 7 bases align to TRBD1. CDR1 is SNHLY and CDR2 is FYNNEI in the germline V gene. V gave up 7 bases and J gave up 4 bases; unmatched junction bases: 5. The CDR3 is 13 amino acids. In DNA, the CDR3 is TGTGCCAGCACTCGACAGGGAGCAGATACGCAGTATTTT. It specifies CASTRQGADTQYF.

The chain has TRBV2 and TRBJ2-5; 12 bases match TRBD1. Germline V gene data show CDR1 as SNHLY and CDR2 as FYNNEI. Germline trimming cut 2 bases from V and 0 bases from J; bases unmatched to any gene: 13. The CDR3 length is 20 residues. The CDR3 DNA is TGTGCCAGCAGTGAATGGGACAGGGGGCTCGGAATCGGGAACCAAGAGACCCAGTACTTC. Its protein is CASSEWDRGLGIGNQETQYF.

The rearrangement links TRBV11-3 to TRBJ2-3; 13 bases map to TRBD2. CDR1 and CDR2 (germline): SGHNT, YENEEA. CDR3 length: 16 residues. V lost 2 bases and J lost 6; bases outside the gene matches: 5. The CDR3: CASSLRTSGGLDTQYF. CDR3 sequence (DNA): TGTGCCAGCAGCTTACGGACTAGCGGGGGTTTGGATACGCAGTATTTT.

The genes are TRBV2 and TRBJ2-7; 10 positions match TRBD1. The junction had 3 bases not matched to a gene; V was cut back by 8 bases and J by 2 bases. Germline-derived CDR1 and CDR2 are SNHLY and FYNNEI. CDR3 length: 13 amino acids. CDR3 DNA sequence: TGTGCCAGCGCCGGGACAGGGGCCTACGAGCAGTACTTC. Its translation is CASAGTGAYEQYF. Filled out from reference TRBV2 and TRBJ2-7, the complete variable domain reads EPEVTQTPSHQVTQMGQEVILRCVPISNHLYFYWYRQILGQKVEFLVSFYNNEISEKSEIFDDQFSVERPDGSNFTLKIRSTKLEDSAMYFCASAGTGAYEQYFGPGTRLTVT.

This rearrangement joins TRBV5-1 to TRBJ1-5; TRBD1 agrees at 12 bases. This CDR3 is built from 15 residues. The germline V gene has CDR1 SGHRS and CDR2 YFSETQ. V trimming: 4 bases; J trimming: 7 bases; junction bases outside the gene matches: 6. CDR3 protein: CASSASGTGGQPQHF. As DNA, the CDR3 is TGCGCCAGCAGCGCGTCCGGGACAGGGGGCCAGCCCCAGCATTTT.

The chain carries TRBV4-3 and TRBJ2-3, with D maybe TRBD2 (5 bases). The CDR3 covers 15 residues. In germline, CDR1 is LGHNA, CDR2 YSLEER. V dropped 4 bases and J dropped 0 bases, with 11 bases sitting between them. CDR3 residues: CASSRTSASTDTQYF. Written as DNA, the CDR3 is TGCGCCAGCAGCCGGACTTCTGCTAGCACAGATACGCAGTATTTT.

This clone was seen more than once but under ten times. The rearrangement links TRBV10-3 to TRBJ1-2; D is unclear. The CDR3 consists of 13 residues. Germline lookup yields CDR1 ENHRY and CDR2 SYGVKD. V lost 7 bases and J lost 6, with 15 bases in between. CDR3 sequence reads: CAINEGGLDGYTF. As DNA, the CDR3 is TGTGCCATCAACGAGGGAGGCTTAGATGGCTACACCTTC.

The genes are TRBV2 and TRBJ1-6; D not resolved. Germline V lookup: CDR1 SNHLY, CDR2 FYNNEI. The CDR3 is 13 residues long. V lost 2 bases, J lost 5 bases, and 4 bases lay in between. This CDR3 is CASSESNNSPLHF. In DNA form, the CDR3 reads TGTGCCAGCAGTGAATCTAATAATTCACCCCTCCACTTT.

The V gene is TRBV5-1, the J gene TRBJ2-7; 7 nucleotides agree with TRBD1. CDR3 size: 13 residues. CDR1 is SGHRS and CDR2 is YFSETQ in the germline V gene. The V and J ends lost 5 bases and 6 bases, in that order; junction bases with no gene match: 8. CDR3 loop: CASRSRQGTEQYF. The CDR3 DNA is TGCGCCAGCAGGTCCCGACAGGGAACCGAGCAGTACTTC.

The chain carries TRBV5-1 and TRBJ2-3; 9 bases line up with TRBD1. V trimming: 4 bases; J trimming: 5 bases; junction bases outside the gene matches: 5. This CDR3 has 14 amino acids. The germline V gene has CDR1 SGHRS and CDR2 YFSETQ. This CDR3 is CASSPDRGVDTQYF. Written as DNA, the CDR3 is TGCGCCAGCAGCCCGGACAGGGGAGTAGATACGCAGTATTTT. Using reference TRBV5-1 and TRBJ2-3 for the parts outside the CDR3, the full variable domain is KAGVTQTPRYLIKTRGQQVTLSCSPISGHRSVSWYQQTPGQGLQFLFEYFSETQRNKGNFPGRFSGRQFSNSRSEMNVSTLELGDSALYLCASSPDRGVDTQYFGPGTRLTVL.

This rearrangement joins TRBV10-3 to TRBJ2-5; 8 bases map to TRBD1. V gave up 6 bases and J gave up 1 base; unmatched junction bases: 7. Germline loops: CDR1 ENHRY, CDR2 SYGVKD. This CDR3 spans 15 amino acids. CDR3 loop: CAISQGQAFQETQYF. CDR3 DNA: TGTGCCATCAGCCAGGGACAGGCGTTCCAAGAGACCCAGTACTTC.

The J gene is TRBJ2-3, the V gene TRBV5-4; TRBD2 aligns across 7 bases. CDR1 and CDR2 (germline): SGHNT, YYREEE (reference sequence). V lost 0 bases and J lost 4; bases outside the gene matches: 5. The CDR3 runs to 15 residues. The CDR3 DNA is TGTGCCAGCAGCTTGGGCGGGAGTGGCGCAGATACGCAGTATTTT. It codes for CASSLGGSGADTQYF. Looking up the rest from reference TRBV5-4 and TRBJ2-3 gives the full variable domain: ETGVTQSPTHLIKTRGQQVTLRCSSQSGHNTVSWYQQALGQGPQFIFQYYREEENGRGNFPPRFSGLQFPNYSSELNVNALELDDSALYLCASSLGGSGADTQYFGPGTRLTVL.

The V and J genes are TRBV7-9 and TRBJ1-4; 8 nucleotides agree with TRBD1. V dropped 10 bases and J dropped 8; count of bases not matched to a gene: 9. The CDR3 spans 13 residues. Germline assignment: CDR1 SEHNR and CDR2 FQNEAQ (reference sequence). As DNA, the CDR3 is TGTGCCACAGGCGAGACAGGGGCCGAAAAACTGTTTTTT. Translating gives CATGETGAEKLFF.

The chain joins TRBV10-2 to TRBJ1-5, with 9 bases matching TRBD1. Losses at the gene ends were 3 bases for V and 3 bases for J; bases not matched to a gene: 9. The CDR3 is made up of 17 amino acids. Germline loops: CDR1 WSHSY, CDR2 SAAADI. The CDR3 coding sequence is TGCGCCAGCAGTGATACGGGACAGGGTATATTCAATCAGCCCCAGCATTTT. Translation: CASSDTGQGIFNQPQHF.